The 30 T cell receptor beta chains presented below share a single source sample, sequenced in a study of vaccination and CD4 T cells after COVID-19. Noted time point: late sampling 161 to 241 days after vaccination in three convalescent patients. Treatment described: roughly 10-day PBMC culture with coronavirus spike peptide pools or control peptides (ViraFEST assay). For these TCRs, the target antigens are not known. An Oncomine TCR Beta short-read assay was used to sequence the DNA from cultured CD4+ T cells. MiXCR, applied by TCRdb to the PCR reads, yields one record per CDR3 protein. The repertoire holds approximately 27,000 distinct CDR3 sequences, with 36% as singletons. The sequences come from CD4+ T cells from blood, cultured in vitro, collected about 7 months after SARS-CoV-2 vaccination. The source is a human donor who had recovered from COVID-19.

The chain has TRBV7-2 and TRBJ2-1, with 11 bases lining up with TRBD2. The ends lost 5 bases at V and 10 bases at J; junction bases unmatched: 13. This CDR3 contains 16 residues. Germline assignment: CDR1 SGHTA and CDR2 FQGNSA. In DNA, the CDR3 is TGTGCCAGCAGCCCTAGCGGGAGGTCCGGGGGGAAGGAGCAGTTCTTC. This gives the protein CASSPSGRSGGKEQFF.

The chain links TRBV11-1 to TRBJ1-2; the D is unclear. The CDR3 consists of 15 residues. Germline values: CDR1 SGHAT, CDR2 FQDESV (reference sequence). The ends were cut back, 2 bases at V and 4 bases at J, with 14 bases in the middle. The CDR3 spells CASSLQPAPPYGYTF. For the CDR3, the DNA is TGTGCCAGCAGCTTACAACCCGCGCCCCCCTATGGCTACACCTTC.

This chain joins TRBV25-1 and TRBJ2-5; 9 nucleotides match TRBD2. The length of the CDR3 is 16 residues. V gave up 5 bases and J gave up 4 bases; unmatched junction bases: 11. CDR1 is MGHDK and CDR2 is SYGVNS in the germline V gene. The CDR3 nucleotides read TGTGCCAGCAGTCCCCGGGCTAGCGGGATAACAGAGACCCAGTACTTC. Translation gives CASSPRASGITETQYF.

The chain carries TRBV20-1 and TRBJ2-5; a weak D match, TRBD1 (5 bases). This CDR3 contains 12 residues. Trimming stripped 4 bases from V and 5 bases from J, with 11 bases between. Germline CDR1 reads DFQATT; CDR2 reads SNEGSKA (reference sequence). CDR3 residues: CSATAQGETQYF. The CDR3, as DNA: TGCAGTGCTACAGCCCAGGGTGAGACCCAGTACTTC.

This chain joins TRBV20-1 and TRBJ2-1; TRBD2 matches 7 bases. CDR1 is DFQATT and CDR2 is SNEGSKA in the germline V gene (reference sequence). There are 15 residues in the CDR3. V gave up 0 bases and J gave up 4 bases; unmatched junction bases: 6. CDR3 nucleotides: TGCAGTGCTAGAGATATGGTAGCGGGTTACAATGAGCAGTTCTTC. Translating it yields CSARDMVAGYNEQFF.

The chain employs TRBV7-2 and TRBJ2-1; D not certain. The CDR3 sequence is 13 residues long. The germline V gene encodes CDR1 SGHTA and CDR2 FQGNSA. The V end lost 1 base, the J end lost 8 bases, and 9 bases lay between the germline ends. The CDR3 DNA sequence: TGTGCCAGCAGCTTAGTAGACGGCTATGAGCAGTTCTTC. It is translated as CASSLVDGYEQFF.

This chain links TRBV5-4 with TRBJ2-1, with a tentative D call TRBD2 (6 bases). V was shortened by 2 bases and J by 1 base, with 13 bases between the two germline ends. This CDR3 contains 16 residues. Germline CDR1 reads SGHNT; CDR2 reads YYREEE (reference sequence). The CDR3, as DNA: TGTGCCAGCAGCTTATCTTCGGGAGCATCCTACAATGAGCAGTTCTTC. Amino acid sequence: CASSLSSGASYNEQFF.

The CDR3 loop reads CASSQLRGSYNEQFF. Here the CDR3 DNA reads TGTGCCAGCTCACAATTACGGGGCTCCTACAATGAGCAGTTCTTC. The chain links TRBV18 to TRBJ2-1; D perhaps matches TRBD2 (5 bases). V was cut by 4 bases and J by 0 bases, with 10 bases left in between. The germline V gene has CDR1 KGHSH and CDR2 LQKENI. The CDR3 extends over 15 amino acids. Variable domain in full (rest from reference TRBV18 and TRBJ2-1): NAGVMQNPRHLVRRRGQEARLRCSPMKGHSHVYWYRQLPEEGLKFMVYLQKENIIDESGMPKERFSAEFPKEGPSILRIQQVVRGDSAAYFCASSQLRGSYNEQFFGPGTRLTVL.

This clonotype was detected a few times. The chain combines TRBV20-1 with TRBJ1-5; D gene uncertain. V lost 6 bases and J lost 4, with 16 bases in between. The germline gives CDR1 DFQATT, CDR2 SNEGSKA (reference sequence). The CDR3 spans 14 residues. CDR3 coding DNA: TGCAGTGCCCCGGCGCCCGGTTTTAATCAGCCCCAGCATTTT. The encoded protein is CSAPAPGFNQPQHF.

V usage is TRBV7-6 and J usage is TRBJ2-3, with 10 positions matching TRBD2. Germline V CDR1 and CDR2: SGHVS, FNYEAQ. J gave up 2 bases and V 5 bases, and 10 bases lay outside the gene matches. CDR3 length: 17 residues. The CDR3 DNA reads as TGTGCCAGCAGCCGAGCGGGAGGGCGTGGGAACACAGATACGCAGTATTTT. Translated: CASSRAGGRGNTDTQYF.

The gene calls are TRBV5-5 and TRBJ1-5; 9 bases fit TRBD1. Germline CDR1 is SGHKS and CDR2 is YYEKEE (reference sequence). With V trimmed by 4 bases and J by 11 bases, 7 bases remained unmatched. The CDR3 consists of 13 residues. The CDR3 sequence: CASSRTGVTAQHF. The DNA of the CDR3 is TGTGCCAGCAGCCGGACAGGGGTGACGGCCCAGCATTTT.

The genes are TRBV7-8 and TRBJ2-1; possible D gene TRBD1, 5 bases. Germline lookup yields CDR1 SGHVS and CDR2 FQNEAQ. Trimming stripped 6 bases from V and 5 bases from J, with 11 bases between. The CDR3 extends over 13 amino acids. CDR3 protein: CASRWLDNNEQFF. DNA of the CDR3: TGTGCCAGCAGGTGGCTGGACAACAATGAGCAGTTCTTC.

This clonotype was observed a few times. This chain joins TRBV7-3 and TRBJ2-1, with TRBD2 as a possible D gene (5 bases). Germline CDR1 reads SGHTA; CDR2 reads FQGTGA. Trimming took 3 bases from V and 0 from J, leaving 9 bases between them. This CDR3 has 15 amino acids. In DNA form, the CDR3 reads TGTGCCAGCAGCTTGACTATTAACTCCTACAATGAGCAGTTCTTC. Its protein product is CASSLTINSYNEQFF.

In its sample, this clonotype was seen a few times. CDR3 sequence (DNA): TGTGCCAGCAGCATAGGACGGACCCAAGAGACCCAGTACTTC. Translated, it gives CASSIGRTQETQYF. This chain uses TRBV5-4 with TRBJ2-5, with D unclear. The CDR3 extends over 14 amino acids. Trimming stripped 4 bases from V and 1 base from J, with 11 bases between. Germline lookup yields CDR1 SGHNT and CDR2 YYREEE (reference sequence).

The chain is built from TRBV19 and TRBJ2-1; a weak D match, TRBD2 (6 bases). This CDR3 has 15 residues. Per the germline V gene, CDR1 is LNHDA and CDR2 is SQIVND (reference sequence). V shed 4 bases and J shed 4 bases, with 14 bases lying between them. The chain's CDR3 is CASSRGEMRYNEQFF. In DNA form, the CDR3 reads TGTGCCAGTAGTAGGGGGGAAATGCGGTACAATGAGCAGTTCTTC.

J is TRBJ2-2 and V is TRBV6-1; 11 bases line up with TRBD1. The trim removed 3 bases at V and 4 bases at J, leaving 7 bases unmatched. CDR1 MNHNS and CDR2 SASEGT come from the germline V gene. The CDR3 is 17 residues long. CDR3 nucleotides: TGTGCCAGCAGTGAGTTTTGGACAGGGGGCCTCACCGGGGAGCTGTTTTTT. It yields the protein CASSEFWTGGLTGELFF.

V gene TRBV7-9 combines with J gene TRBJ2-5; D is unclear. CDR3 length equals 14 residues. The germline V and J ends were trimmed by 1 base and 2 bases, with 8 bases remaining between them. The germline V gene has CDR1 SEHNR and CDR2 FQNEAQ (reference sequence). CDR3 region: CASSLGVPQETQYF. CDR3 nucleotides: TGTGCCAGCAGCTTAGGAGTCCCACAAGAGACCCAGTACTTC. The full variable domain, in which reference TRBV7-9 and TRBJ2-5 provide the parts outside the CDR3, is DTGVSQNPRHKITKRGQNVTFRCDPISEHNRLYWYRQTLGQGPEFLTYFQNEAQLEKSRLLSDRFSAERPKGSFSTLEIQRTEQGDSAMYLCASSLGVPQETQYFGPGTRLLVL.

The CDR3 DNA follows: TGTGCCAGCAGTGAATATGCTACAGATACGCAGTATTTT. It encodes CASSEYATDTQYF. The chain uses TRBV25-1 and TRBJ2-3; no clear D gene. In germline, CDR1 is MGHDK, CDR2 SYGVNS. There are 13 residues in the CDR3. Trimming took off 0 bases at V and 3 bases at J, with 4 bases between the two ends.

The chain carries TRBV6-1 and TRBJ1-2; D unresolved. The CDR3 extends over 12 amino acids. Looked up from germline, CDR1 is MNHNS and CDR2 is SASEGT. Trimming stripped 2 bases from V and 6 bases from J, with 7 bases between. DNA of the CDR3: TGTGCCAGCAGTGAACGGGGAGATGGCTACACCTTC. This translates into CASSERGDGYTF.

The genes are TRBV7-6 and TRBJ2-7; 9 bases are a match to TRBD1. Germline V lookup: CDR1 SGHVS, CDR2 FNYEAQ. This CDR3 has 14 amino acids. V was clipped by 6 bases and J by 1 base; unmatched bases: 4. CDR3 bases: TGTGCCAGCAGGTCACAGGGGGCGTCCTACGAGCAGTACTTC. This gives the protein CASRSQGASYEQYF.

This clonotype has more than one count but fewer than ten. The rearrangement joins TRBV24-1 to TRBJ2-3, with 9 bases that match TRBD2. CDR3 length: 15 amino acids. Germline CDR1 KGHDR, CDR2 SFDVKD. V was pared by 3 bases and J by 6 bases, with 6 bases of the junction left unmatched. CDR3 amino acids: CATSDPGTSRDTQYF. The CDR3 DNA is TGTGCCACCAGTGATCCCGGGACTAGCCGGGATACGCAGTATTTT.

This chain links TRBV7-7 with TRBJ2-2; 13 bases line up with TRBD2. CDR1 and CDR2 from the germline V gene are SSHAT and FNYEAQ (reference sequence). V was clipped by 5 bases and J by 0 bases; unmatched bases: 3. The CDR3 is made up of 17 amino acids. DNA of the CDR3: TGTGCCAGCAGCGTACTAGCGGGAGGGGCGAACACCGGGGAGCTGTTTTTT. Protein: CASSVLAGGANTGELFF. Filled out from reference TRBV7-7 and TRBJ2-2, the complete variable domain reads GAGVSQSPRYKVTKRGQDVTLRCDPISSHATLYWYQQALGQGPEFLTYFNYEAQPDKSGLPSDRFSAERPEGSISTLTIQRTEQRDSAMYRCASSVLAGGANTGELFFGEGSRLTVL.

The CDR3 coding sequence is TGTGCCAGCAGAGGAGGCCCCACCTACGAGCAGTACTTC. Its translation: CASRGGPTYEQYF. The chain couples TRBV6-1 to TRBJ2-7; perhaps TRBD2 as D (5 bases). The CDR3 totals 13 residues. Per the germline V gene, CDR1 is MNHNS and CDR2 is SASEGT. V lost 6 bases and J 2 bases, leaving 11 bases between the germline ends.

The CDR3 nucleotides read TGTGCCAGCAATCTGCTCCGGGACTACGAGCAGTACTTC. As protein: CASNLLRDYEQYF. V is TRBV2 and J is TRBJ2-7; TRBD2 is a possible D gene (5 bases). From germline, CDR1 is SNHLY and CDR2 FYNNEI. The CDR3 has 13 residues. V shed 7 bases and J shed 3 bases, with 13 bases lying between them.

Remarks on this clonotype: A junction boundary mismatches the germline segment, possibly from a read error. The CDR3 region has the DNA TGTGCCAGCAACTTACTTGACACCCATAATTCACCCCTCCACTTT. Its protein product is CASNLLDTHNSPLHF. The J gene is TRBJ1-6, the V gene TRBV7-2; D remains ambiguous. The germline gives CDR1 SGHTA, CDR2 FQGNSA. The CDR3 contains 15 residues.

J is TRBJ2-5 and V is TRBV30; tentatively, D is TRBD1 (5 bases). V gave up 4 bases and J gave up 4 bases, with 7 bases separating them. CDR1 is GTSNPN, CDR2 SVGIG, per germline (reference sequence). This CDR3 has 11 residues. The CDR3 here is CAWIGAETQYF. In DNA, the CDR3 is TGTGCCTGGATAGGGGCAGAGACCCAGTACTTC.

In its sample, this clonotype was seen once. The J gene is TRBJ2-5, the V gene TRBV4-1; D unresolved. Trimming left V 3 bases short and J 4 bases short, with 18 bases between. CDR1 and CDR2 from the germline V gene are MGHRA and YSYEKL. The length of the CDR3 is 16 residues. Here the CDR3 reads CASSQALTWARETQYF. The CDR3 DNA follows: TGCGCCAGCAGCCAGGCCTTAACGTGGGCGCGAGAGACCCAGTACTTC.

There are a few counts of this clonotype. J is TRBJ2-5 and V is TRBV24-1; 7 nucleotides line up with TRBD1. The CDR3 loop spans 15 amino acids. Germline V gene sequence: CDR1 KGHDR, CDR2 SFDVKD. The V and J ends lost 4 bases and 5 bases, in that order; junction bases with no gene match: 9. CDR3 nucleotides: TGTGCCACCAGTGAAAGGACAGGCGCCCTGGAGACCCAGTACTTC. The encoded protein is CATSERTGALETQYF.

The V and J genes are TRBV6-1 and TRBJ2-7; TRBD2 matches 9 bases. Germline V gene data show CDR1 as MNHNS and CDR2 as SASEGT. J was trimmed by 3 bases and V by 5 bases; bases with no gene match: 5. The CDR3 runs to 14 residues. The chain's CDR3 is CASSQRLAVYEQYF. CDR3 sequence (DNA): TGTGCCAGCAGTCAGAGACTAGCGGTCTACGAGCAGTACTTC.

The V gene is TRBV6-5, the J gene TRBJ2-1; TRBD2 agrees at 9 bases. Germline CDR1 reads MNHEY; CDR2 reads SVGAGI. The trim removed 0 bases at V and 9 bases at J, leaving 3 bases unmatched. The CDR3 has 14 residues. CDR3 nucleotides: TGTGCCAGCAGTTACTCGGGTAGCGGGAGTGAGCAGTTCTTC. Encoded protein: CASSYSGSGSEQFF.